This entry describes one TCR beta chain. Its antigen remains unidentified. These data belong to a study of regulatory T cells in long-lasting Graves disease. V lost 1 base to trimming and J lost 10 bases, with 14 bases between them. The CDR3 runs to 14 residues. Germline CDR1 and CDR2: LGHNT and FRNRAP. Assembly of TCR beta libraries relied on iRepertoire HTBI primers together with Arm-PCR of CDR3 regions. MiXCR, applied by TCRdb to the multiplex PCR reads, yields one record per CDR3 protein. The sample lists 400,000 to 450,000 distinct CDR3 sequences, approximately 16% seen once, with about 10% in the top ten. Findings and limits, study-wide: TCR diversity was lower in persistent Graves' patients (versus newly diagnosed ones).

As for time point: newly diagnosed GD, antithyroid drugs for less than 3 months. RNA isolated from PBMCs was used to make the TCR library. This same sample was also part of a study on T cells in Graves' hyperthyroidism and ophthalmopathy.

This chain connects TRBV12-5 to TRBJ2-1; no definite D call. The sample consisted of peripheral blood mononuclear cells (PBMCs), taken at new diagnosis, from a patient treated with antithyroid drugs. The source of this sequence is a woman in her thirties with Graves disease. For the CDR3, the DNA is TGTGCTAGTGGTTTGGGTACTGTCCAGTCGGAGCAGTTCTTC. Protein sequence: CASGLGTVQSEQFF.